Presented here are 32 T cell receptor beta chains from one specimen sequenced in a study of blood T cell repertoires in COVID-19. Method: immunoSEQ multiplex PCR; TCRdb's copy keeps in-frame clones and lacks some. The sample lists approximately 110,000 clones, roughly 71% occurring once. Sequenced sample: peripheral blood. The receptor set was obtained from a man older than 75 with acute or convalescent COVID-19.

V and J are TRBV28 and TRBJ2-7, with 14 bases matching TRBD2. The CDR3 consists of 16 residues. Germline V gene data show CDR1 as MDHEN and CDR2 as SYDVKM. Trimming cost V 7 bases and J 1 base; bases outside gene matches: 6. This CDR3 reads CASNPGLAGESYEQYF. The CDR3 nucleotides read TGTGCCAGCAACCCGGGACTAGCGGGAGAATCCTACGAGCAGTACTTC. Full variable domain (rest looked up from reference TRBV28 and TRBJ2-7): DVKVTQSSRYLVKRTGEKVFLECVQDMDHENMFWYRQDPGLGLRLIYFSYDVKMKEKGDIPEGYSVSREKKERFSLILESASTNQTSMYLCASNPGLAGESYEQYFGPGTRLTVT.

The chain recombines TRBV2 with TRBJ2-7, with 9 nucleotides matching TRBD2. Germline loops: CDR1 SNHLY, CDR2 FYNNEI. There are 17 residues in the CDR3. CDR3 protein: CAQRPIGIASGTHEQYF. CDR3 bases: TGTGCTCAGCGACCGATCGGGATCGCTAGCGGGACCCACGAGCAGTACTTC.

The chain carries TRBV24-1 and TRBJ1-1; 7 bases fit TRBD1. The CDR3 totals 14 residues. Germline values: CDR1 KGHDR, CDR2 SFDVKD. V was pared by 3 bases and J by 5 bases, with 5 bases of the junction left unmatched. CDR3 nucleotide sequence: TGTGCCACCAGTGATCGAACGACAGGGACTGAAGCTTTCTTT. Its protein is CATSDRTTGTEAFF.

The chain has TRBV18 and TRBJ2-1, with 15 bases identical to TRBD2. The CDR3 is 16 residues long. J was trimmed by 7 bases and V by 3 bases; bases with no gene match: 4. The germline V gene has CDR1 KGHSH and CDR2 LQKENI. As DNA, the CDR3 is TGTGCCAGCTCACCCGGCGGACTAGCGGGAGGGAATGAGCAGTTCTTC. This codes for CASSPGGLAGGNEQFF. The full variable domain, rest sourced from reference TRBV18 and TRBJ2-1, is NAGVMQNPRHLVRRRGQEARLRCSPMKGHSHVYWYRQLPEEGLKFMVYLQKENIIDESGMPKERFSAEFPKEGPSILRIQQVVRGDSAAYFCASSPGGLAGGNEQFFGPGTRLTVL.

The chain joins TRBV7-8 to TRBJ1-1; 12 bases are a match to TRBD1. In germline, CDR1 is SGHVS, CDR2 FQNEAQ. Trimming took 3 bases from V and 5 from J; bases not matched to a gene: 4. The CDR3 extends over 15 amino acids. DNA of the CDR3: TGTGCCAGCAGCTTGGGACAGGGGGCTTGGACTGAAGCTTTCTTT. This codes for CASSLGQGAWTEAFF.

The chain recombines TRBV28 with TRBJ2-1; 10 nucleotides line up with TRBD2. Germline trimming cut 2 bases from V and 7 bases from J; bases unmatched to any gene: 5. The CDR3 totals 15 residues. The germline CDR1 and CDR2 sequences are MDHEN and SYDVKM. The DNA of the CDR3 is TGTGCCAGCAGTTTAGGTAGCGGGAGGTTTAATGAGCAGTTCTTC. This gives the protein CASSLGSGRFNEQFF.

The rearrangement links TRBV12-3 or TRBV12-4 to TRBJ1-1; 7 positions agree with TRBD1. With V trimmed by 2 bases and J by 9 bases, 6 bases remained unmatched. This CDR3 region has 13 residues. CDR3 nucleotide sequence: TGTGCCAGCAGTTTACCCCCGGGACAGCAAGCTTTCTTT. Amino acids: CASSLPPGQQAFF.

The J gene is TRBJ2-1, the V gene TRBV5-1; a weak D match, TRBD1 (6 bases). This CDR3 has 15 residues. Per germline, CDR1 SGHRS and CDR2 YFSETQ. Trimming shortened V by 0 bases and J by 6 bases, and 13 bases separated the two germline ends. CDR3 bases: TGCGCCAGCAGCTTGGTAGGCGAAGGGGGCAATGAGCAGTTCTTC. Protein sequence: CASSLVGEGGNEQFF.

The chain couples TRBV29-1 to TRBJ2-1; D call uncertain. CDR1 is SQVTM and CDR2 is ANQGSEA in the germline V gene. The CDR3 totals 12 residues. V dropped 5 bases and J dropped 7 bases, with 12 bases sitting between them. The CDR3 region has the DNA TGCAGCGTTAGCGAAGTGAGGAATGAGCAGTTCTTC. It codes for CSVSEVRNEQFF.

The genes are TRBV11-2 and TRBJ1-5; D is ambiguous. Germline values: CDR1 SGHAT, CDR2 FQNNGV. This CDR3 spans 15 amino acids. V was trimmed by 5 bases and J by 5 bases, leaving 16 bases between them. The CDR3 coding sequence is TGTGCCAGCAGCCAGCACCCGGGGTTAGATCAGCCCCAGCATTTT. Protein product: CASSQHPGLDQPQHF.

V and J are TRBV6-2 or TRBV6-3 and TRBJ1-5; TRBD1 aligns across 9 bases. Per germline, CDR1 MNHEY and CDR2 SVGEGT. This CDR3 comprises 14 residues. V gave up 5 bases and J gave up 7 bases; unmatched junction bases: 6. For the CDR3, the DNA is TGTGCCAGCAGTGACGGACAGGGGTTACAGCCCCAGCATTTT. It codes for CASSDGQGLQPQHF.

The rearrangement joins TRBV6-2 or TRBV6-3 to TRBJ2-1, with 12 bases matching TRBD2. Looked up from germline, CDR1 is MNHEY and CDR2 is SVGEGT. There are 16 residues in the CDR3. Trimming took 5 bases from V and 4 from J; bases not matched to a gene: 6. CDR3 in DNA: TGTGCCAGCAGTCCACTAGCGGGAGGAATTTACAATGAGCAGTTCTTC. It translates to CASSPLAGGIYNEQFF.

This chain connects TRBV6-5 to TRBJ1-6; D possibly corresponds to TRBD1 (5 bases). Trimming removed 5 bases at V and 7 bases at J, with 15 bases between. The CDR3 totals 15 residues. Germline values: CDR1 MNHEY, CDR2 SVGAGI. The CDR3 loop reads CASSQRFRGNSPLHF. CDR3 DNA: TGTGCCAGCAGTCAGCGTTTTAGGGGAAATTCACCCCTCCACTTT.

The chain couples TRBV7-9 to TRBJ2-2; 7 bases map to TRBD2. With 4 bases clipped from V and 10 bases from J, the junction kept 3 bases outside the gene matches. CDR3 length: 12 residues. Germline CDR1 is SEHNR and CDR2 is FQNEAQ (reference sequence). This CDR3 reads CASSYGGKELFF. The CDR3 DNA is TGTGCCAGCAGCTACGGGGGGAAGGAGCTGTTTTTT. Based on the CDR3 plus reference TRBV7-9 and TRBJ2-2, the full variable domain is DTGVSQNPRHKITKRGQNVTFRCDPISEHNRLYWYRQTLGQGPEFLTYFQNEAQLEKSRLLSDRFSAERPKGSFSTLEIQRTEQGDSAMYLCASSYGGKELFFGEGSRLTVL.

J is TRBJ2-3 and V is TRBV24-1; D may be TRBD2 (5 bases). There are 13 residues in the CDR3. CDR1 KGHDR and CDR2 SFDVKD come from the germline V gene. V was pared by 8 bases and J by 2 bases, with 10 bases between. In DNA, the CDR3 is TGTGCCACCAACGCAGGACTCACAGATACGCAGTATTTT. Translation: CATNAGLTDTQYF.

The CDR3 bases are TGTGCCAGCAGTTACCGAGGGTTAAGCTACGAGCAGTACTTC. Translating it yields CASSYRGLSYEQYF. This sequence joins TRBV6-5 and TRBJ2-7, with D possibly being TRBD2 (5 bases). The CDR3 consists of 14 residues. Between the trimmed V and J ends, which lost 2 bases and 3 bases, there was a span of 11 bases. CDR1 is MNHEY, CDR2 SVGAGI, per germline.

The gene calls are TRBV2 and TRBJ1-2; no definite D call. Germline V CDR1 and CDR2: SNHLY, FYNNEI. V gave up 4 bases and J gave up 5 bases, with 14 bases separating them. This CDR3 has 14 residues. Here the CDR3 reads CASSAVQEIYGYTF. The CDR3, as DNA: TGTGCCAGCAGTGCGGTCCAAGAGATATATGGCTACACCTTC.

The chain couples TRBV30 to TRBJ1-1; possible D gene TRBD1, 5 bases. V was cut by 3 bases and J by 4 bases, with 9 bases left in between. There are 12 residues in the CDR3. CDR1 is GTSNPN, CDR2 SVGIG, per germline (reference sequence). This chain's CDR3 is CAWSGQGTEAFF. Here the CDR3 DNA reads TGTGCCTGGAGCGGCCAGGGCACTGAAGCTTTCTTT.

The chain joins TRBV3-1 (or the pseudogene TRBV3-2) to TRBJ2-5; 7 bases agree with TRBD1. Germline CDR1 LGHDT, CDR2 YNNKEL (reference sequence). Trimming removed 7 bases from V and 4 bases from J; junction bases left unmatched: 21. The CDR3 consists of 18 residues. CDR3 residues: CASTSLHLPVPGGETQYF. As DNA, the CDR3 is TGTGCCAGCACCTCACTCCATCTACCGGTCCCAGGGGGAGAGACCCAGTACTTC.

V usage is TRBV4-1 and J usage is TRBJ2-3, with no clear D. This CDR3 contains 13 residues. The V gene lost 3 bases and the J gene lost 2 bases, with 6 bases spanning the gap. Per germline, CDR1 MGHRA and CDR2 YSYEKL. CDR3 bases: TGCGCCAGCAGCCAGCGAAACACAGATACGCAGTATTTT. Its translation is CASSQRNTDTQYF.

CDR3 residues: CASSSDWGSDTQYF. CDR3 coding DNA: TGTGCCAGCAGTTCGGACTGGGGAAGCGATACGCAGTATTTT. The chain uses TRBV2 and TRBJ2-3; D might be TRBD2 (5 bases). The CDR3 runs to 14 residues. V was clipped by 5 bases and J by 6 bases, with 15 bases between them. Germline CDR1 and CDR2: SNHLY and FYNNEI. Complete variable domain (other parts from reference TRBV2 and TRBJ2-3): EPEVTQTPSHQVTQMGQEVILRCVPISNHLYFYWYRQILGQKVEFLVSFYNNEISEKSEIFDDQFSVERPDGSNFTLKIRSTKLEDSAMYFCASSSDWGSDTQYFGPGTRLTVL.

The CDR3 loop is CASSLAISYEQYF. The CDR3 DNA reads TGTGCCAGCAGCTTGGCCATCTCCTACGAGCAGTACTTC. The chain uses TRBV7-9 and TRBJ2-7; D gene ambiguous. From germline, CDR1 is SEHNR and CDR2 FQNEAQ (reference sequence). Trimming took 3 bases from V and 0 from J, leaving 6 bases between them. CDR3 length: 13 residues.

This chain connects TRBV28 to TRBJ2-2; 7 bases are a match to TRBD2. Germline CDR1 is MDHEN and CDR2 is SYDVKM. CDR3 length: 16 amino acids. The trim removed 6 bases at V and 0 bases at J, leaving 7 bases unmatched. The CDR3 region is CASRTTSAANTGELFF. Here the CDR3 DNA reads TGTGCCAGCAGAACAACTAGCGCCGCGAACACCGGGGAGCTGTTTTTT.

This clone was observed at least ten times. The gene calls are TRBV28 and TRBJ2-7; 10 nucleotides agree with TRBD2. Per germline, CDR1 MDHEN and CDR2 SYDVKM. V dropped 3 bases and J dropped 6; count of bases not matched to a gene: 5. CDR3 size: 14 residues. The CDR3 nucleotides read TGTGCCAGCAGTTTCTCTAGCGGGAGTTCCGAGCAGTACTTC. It specifies CASSFSSGSSEQYF.

V usage is TRBV9 and J usage is TRBJ2-1, with D maybe TRBD2 (5 bases). V shed 4 bases and J shed 5 bases, with 13 bases lying between them. The CDR3 is 14 residues long. Germline V gene lookup returns CDR1 SGDLS and CDR2 YYNGEE. Written as DNA, the CDR3 is TGTGCCAGCAGCTCCCCCGCCGGGAACAATGAGCAGTTCTTC. Residues: CASSSPAGNNEQFF.

The chain links TRBV28 to TRBJ1-5, with TRBD1 identical over 7 bases. V shed 6 bases, J shed 0 bases, and the junction held 11 bases outside the gene matches. From germline, CDR1 is MDHEN and CDR2 SYDVKM. This CDR3 comprises 17 residues. CDR3 amino acids: CASRPHRGAYSNQPQHF. The CDR3 DNA reads as TGTGCCAGCAGACCTCACAGGGGTGCGTATAGCAATCAGCCCCAGCATTTT.

The V gene is TRBV7-2, the J gene TRBJ2-3; TRBD2 might be the D (5 bases). Germline-derived CDR1 and CDR2 are SGHTA and FQGNSA. V was cut by 5 bases and J by 6 bases, with 12 bases left in between. The CDR3 length is 13 residues. CDR3 nucleotides: TGTGCCAGCAGCCTGGGGAGCCCCGATACGCAGTATTTT. Amino acids: CASSLGSPDTQYF.

The CDR3 reads CASSLDLRSTDTQYF. The CDR3 region has the DNA TGTGCCAGCAGCTTGGACTTGCGGTCCACAGATACGCAGTATTTT. J is TRBJ2-3 and V is TRBV5-5; unclear D gene. Germline lookup yields CDR1 SGHKS and CDR2 YYEKEE (reference sequence). CDR3 length: 15 residues. The V and J ends lost 0 bases and 2 bases respectively, with 10 bases between them.

V and J are TRBV7-2 and TRBJ2-2, with D possibly TRBD2 on 6 matching bases. The length of the CDR3 is 15 residues. The V gene lost 7 bases and the J gene lost 2 bases, with 14 bases spanning the gap. The germline V gene encodes CDR1 SGHTA and CDR2 FQGNSA. Here the CDR3 DNA reads TGTGCCAGCAACTCTCTAGCGACCAACACCGGGGAGCTGTTTTTT. This codes for CASNSLATNTGELFF.

This clone was observed a handful of times. V is TRBV5-5 and J is TRBJ1-1, with D possibly TRBD1 on 5 matching bases. The CDR3 runs 13 residues. Between the trimmed V and J ends, which lost 5 bases and 4 bases, there was a span of 12 bases. Germline V lookup: CDR1 SGHKS, CDR2 YYEKEE (reference sequence). CDR3 residues: CASSSGWSTEAFF. The CDR3 nucleotides are TGTGCCAGCAGTTCAGGGTGGAGCACTGAAGCTTTCTTT.

The chain is built from TRBV11-2 and TRBJ1-1; no clear D gene. The CDR3 spans 13 residues. Germline assignment: CDR1 SGHAT and CDR2 FQNNGV. Trimming pared 3 bases from V and 5 bases from J, leaving 10 bases between. CDR3 sequence (DNA): TGTGCCAGCAGCTTCGAGGTAAAGACTGAAGCTTTCTTT. Amino acids: CASSFEVKTEAFF.

The chain has TRBV24-1 and TRBJ2-3; D ambiguous. Germline V gene sequence: CDR1 KGHDR, CDR2 SFDVKD. V lost 5 bases and J 6 bases, leaving 11 bases between the germline ends. The CDR3 has 13 amino acids. The CDR3 bases are TGTGCCACCAGTGTGTCCCTCGCGGATACGCAGTATTTT. This encodes CATSVSLADTQYF.